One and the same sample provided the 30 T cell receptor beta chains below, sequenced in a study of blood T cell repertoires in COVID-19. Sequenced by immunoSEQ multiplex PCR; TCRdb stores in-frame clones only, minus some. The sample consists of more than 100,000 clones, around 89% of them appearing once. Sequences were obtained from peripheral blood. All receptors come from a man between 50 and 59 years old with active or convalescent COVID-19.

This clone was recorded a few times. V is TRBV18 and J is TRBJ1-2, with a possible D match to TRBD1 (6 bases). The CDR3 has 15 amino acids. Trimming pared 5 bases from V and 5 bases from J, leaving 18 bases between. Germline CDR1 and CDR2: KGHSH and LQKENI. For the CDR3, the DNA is TGTGCCAGCTCAGCGGAGACAGGCCCCCCTTATGGCTACACCTTC. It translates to CASSAETGPPYGYTF. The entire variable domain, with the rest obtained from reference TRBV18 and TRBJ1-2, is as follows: NAGVMQNPRHLVRRRGQEARLRCSPMKGHSHVYWYRQLPEEGLKFMVYLQKENIIDESGMPKERFSAEFPKEGPSILRIQQVVRGDSAAYFCASSAETGPPYGYTFGSGTRLTVV.

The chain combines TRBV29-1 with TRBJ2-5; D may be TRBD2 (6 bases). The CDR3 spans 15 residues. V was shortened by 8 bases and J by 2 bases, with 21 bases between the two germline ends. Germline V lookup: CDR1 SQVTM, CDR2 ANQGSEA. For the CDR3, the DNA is TGCAGCACTGTCCGGGTGGAGGGCCCGCAAGAGACCCAGTACTTC. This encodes CSTVRVEGPQETQYF. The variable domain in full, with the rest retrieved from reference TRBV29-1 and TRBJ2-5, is SAVISQKPSRDICQRGTSLTIQCQVDSQVTMMFWYRQQPGQSLTLIATANQGSEATYESGFVIDKFPISRPNLTFSTLTVSNMSPEDSSIYLCSTVRVEGPQETQYFGPGTRLLVL.

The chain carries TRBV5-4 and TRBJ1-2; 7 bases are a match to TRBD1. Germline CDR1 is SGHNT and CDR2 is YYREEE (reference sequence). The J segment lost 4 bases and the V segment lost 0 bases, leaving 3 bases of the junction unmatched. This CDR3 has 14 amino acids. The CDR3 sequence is CASSLVGTVYGYTF. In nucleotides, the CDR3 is TGTGCCAGCAGCTTGGTGGGGACAGTCTATGGCTACACCTTC.

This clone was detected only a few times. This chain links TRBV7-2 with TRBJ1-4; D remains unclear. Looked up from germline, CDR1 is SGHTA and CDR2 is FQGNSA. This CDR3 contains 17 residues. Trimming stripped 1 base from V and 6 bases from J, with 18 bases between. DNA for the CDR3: TGTGCCAGCAGCTTAGTAGTTTTCGCCCGTAATGATGAAAAACTGTTTTTT. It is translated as CASSLVVFARNDEKLFF.

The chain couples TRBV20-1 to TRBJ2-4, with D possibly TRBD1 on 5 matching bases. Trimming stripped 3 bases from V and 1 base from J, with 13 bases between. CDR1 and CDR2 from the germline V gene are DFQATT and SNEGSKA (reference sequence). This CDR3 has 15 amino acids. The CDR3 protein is CSASSGQYAKNIQYF. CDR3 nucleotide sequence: TGCAGTGCTAGTTCCGGACAATATGCCAAAAACATTCAGTACTTC.

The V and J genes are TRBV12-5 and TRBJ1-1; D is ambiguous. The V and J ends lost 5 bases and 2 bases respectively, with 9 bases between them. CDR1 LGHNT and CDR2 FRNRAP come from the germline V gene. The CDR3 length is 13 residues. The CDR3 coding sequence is TGTGCTAGTGGTCCCCTCGTCAACACTGAAGCTTTCTTT. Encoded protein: CASGPLVNTEAFF.

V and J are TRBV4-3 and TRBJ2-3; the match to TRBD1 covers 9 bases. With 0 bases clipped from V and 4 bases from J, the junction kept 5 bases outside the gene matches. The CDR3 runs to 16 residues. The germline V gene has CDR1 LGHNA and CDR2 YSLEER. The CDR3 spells CASSQEDRGEADTQYF. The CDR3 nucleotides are TGCGCCAGCAGCCAAGAGGACAGGGGAGAGGCAGATACGCAGTATTTT.

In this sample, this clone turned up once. CDR3 sequence: CASAGTGGSDTQYF. CDR3 bases: TGTGCCAGCGCCGGGACAGGGGGCTCTGATACGCAGTATTTT. This chain links TRBV3-1 (or the pseudogene TRBV3-2) with TRBJ2-3, with TRBD1 matching 12 bases. Trimming took 8 bases from V and 6 from J; bases not matched to a gene: 6. This CDR3 has 14 amino acids. The germline CDR1 and CDR2 sequences are LGHDT and YNNKEL (reference sequence).

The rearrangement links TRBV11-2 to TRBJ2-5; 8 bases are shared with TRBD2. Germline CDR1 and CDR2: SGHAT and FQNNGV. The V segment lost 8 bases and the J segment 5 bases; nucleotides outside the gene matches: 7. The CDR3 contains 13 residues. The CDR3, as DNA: TGTGCCAGCGCGTTTGGCGGGAGGGAGACCCAGTACTTC. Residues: CASAFGGRETQYF.

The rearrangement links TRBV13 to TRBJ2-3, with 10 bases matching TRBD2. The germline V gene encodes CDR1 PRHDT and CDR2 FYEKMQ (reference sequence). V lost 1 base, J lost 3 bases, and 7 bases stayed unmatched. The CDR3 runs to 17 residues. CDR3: CASSLASGTSDTDTQYF. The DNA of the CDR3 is TGTGCCAGCAGCTTAGCCTCCGGGACTAGCGATACAGATACGCAGTATTTT.

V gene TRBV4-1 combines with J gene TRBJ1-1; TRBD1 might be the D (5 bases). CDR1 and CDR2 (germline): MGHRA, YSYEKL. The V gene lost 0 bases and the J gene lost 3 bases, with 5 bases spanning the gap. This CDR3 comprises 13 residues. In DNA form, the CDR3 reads TGCGCCAGCAGCCAAGACAGGGACACTGAAGCTTTCTTT. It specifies CASSQDRDTEAFF.

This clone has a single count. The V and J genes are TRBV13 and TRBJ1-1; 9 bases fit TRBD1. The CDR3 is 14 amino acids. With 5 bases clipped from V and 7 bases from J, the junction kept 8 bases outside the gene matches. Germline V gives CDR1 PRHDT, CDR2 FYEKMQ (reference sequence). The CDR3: CASSEQGAYGEAFF. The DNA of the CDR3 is TGTGCCAGCAGCGAACAGGGGGCCTACGGTGAAGCTTTCTTT.

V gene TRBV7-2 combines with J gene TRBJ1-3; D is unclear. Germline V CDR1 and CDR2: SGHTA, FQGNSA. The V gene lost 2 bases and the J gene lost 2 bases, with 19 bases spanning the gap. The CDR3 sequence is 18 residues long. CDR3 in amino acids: CASSLRQVGSDPGNTIYF. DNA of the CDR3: TGTGCCAGCAGCTTACGACAAGTAGGATCTGATCCTGGAAACACCATATATTTT.

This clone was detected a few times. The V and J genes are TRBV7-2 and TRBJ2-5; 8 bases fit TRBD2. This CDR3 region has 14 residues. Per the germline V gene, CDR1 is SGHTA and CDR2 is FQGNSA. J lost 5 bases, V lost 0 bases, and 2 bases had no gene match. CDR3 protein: CASSLALAGETQYF. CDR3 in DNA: TGTGCCAGCAGCTTAGCCTTAGCGGGGGAGACCCAGTACTTC.

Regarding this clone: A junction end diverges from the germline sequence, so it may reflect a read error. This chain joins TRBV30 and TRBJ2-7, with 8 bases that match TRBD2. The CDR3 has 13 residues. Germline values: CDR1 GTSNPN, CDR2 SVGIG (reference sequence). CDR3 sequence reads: CAWSELAEGTRDF. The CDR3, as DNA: TGTGCCTGGAGTGAACTAGCGGAGGGGACTAGGGACTTC.

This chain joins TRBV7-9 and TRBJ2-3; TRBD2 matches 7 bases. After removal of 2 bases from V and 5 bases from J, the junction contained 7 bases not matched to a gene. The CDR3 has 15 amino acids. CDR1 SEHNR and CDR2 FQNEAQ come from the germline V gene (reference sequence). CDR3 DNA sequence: TGTGCCAGCAGCTTAAGTGGGAGGGACCTAGATACGCAGTATTTT. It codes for CASSLSGRDLDTQYF.

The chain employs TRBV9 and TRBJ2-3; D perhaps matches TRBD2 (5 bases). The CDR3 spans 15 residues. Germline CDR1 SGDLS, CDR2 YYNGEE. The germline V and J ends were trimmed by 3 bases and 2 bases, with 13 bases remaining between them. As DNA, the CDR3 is TGTGCCAGCAGCGCTCGTGTGGAGGTCACAGATACGCAGTATTTT. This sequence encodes CASSARVEVTDTQYF.

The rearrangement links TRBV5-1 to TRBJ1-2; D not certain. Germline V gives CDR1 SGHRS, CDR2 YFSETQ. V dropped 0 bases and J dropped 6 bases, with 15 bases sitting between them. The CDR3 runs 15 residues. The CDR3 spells CASSLASGELHGYTF. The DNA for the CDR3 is TGCGCCAGCAGCTTGGCCTCGGGAGAATTGCATGGCTACACCTTC.

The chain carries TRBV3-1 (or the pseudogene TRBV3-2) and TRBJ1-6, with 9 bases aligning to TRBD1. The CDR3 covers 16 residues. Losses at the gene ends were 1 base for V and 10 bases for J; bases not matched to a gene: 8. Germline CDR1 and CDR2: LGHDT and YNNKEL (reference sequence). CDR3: CASSQGLSGQGSPLHF. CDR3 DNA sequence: TGTGCCAGCAGCCAAGGCCTTTCGGGACAGGGATCACCCCTCCACTTT.

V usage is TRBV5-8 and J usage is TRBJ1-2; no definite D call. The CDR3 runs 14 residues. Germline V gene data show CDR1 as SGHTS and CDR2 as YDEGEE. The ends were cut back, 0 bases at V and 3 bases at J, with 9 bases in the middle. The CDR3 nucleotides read TGTGCCAGCAGCTTGGACTCAGGCTACTATGGCTACACCTTC. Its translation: CASSLDSGYYGYTF. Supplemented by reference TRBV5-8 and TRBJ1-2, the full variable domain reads EAGVTQSPTHLIKTRGQQATLRCSPISGHTSVYWYQQALGLGLQFLLWYDEGEERNRGNFPPRFSGRQFPNYSSELNVNALELEDSALYLCASSLDSGYYGYTFGSGTRLTVV.

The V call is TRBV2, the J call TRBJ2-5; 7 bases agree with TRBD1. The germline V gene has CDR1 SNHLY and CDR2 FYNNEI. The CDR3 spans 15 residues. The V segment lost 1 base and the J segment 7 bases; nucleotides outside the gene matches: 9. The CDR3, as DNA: TGTGCCAGCAGTGAAGTAAACAGGGGCCGTGGGACCCAGTACTTC. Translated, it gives CASSEVNRGRGTQYF. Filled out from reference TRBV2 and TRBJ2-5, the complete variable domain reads EPEVTQTPSHQVTQMGQEVILRCVPISNHLYFYWYRQILGQKVEFLVSFYNNEISEKSEIFDDQFSVERPDGSNFTLKIRSTKLEDSAMYFCASSEVNRGRGTQYFGPGTRLLVL.

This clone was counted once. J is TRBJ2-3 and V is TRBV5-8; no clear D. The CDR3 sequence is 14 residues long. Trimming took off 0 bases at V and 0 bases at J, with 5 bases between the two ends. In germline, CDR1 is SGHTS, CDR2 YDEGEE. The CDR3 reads CASSLGSSTDTQYF. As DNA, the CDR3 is TGTGCCAGCAGCTTGGGCAGTAGCACAGATACGCAGTATTTT.

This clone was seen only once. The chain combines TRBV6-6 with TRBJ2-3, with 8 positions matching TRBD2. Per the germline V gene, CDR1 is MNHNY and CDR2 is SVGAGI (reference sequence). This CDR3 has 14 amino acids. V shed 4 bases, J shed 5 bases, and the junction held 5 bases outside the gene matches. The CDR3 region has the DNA TGTGCCAGCAGTTCAAGCGGGGGAGGAGATACGCAGTATTTT. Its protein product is CASSSSGGGDTQYF.

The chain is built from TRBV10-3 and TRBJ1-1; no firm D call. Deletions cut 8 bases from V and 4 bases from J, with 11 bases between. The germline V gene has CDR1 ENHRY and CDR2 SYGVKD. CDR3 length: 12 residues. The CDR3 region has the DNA TGTGCCATCGCACAGTCGGCCACTGAAGCTTTCTTT. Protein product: CAIAQSATEAFF.

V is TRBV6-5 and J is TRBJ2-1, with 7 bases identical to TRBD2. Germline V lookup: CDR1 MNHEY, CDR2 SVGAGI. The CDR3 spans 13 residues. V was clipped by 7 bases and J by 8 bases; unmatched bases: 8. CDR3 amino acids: CASNAGDKDEQFF. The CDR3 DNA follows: TGTGCCAGCAACGCGGGAGATAAGGATGAGCAGTTCTTC.

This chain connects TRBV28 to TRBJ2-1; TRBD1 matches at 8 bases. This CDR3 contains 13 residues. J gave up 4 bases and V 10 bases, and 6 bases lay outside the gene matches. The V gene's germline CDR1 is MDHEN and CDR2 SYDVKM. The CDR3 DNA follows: TGTGCCATCCAGGGGGCCGGATACAATGAGCAGTTCTTC. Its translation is CAIQGAGYNEQFF.

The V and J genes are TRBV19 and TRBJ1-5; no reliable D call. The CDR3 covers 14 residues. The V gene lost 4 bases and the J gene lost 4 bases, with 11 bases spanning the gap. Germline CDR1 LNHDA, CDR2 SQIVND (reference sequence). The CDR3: CASSTKGANQPQHF. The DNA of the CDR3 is TGTGCCAGTAGTACCAAAGGAGCTAATCAGCCCCAGCATTTT.

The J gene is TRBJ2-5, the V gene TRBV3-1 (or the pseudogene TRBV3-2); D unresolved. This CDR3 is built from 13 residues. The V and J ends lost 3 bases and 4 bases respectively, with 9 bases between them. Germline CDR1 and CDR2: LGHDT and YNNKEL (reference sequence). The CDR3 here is CASSQLHRETQYF. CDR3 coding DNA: TGTGCCAGCAGCCAGTTACACAGAGAGACCCAGTACTTC.

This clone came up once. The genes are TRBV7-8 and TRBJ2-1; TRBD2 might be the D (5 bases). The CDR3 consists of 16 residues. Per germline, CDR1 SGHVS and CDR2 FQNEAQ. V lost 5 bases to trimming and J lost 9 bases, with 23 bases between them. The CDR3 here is CASSQGVASRLSEQFF. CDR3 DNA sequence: TGTGCCAGCAGCCAAGGAGTGGCTAGCCGGTTGAGTGAGCAGTTCTTC.

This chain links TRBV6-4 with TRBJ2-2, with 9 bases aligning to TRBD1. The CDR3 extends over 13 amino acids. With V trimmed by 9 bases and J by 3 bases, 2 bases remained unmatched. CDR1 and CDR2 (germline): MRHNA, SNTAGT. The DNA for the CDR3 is TGTGCCAGTCGACAGGGGGACACCGGGGAGCTGTTTTTT. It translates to CASRQGDTGELFF.